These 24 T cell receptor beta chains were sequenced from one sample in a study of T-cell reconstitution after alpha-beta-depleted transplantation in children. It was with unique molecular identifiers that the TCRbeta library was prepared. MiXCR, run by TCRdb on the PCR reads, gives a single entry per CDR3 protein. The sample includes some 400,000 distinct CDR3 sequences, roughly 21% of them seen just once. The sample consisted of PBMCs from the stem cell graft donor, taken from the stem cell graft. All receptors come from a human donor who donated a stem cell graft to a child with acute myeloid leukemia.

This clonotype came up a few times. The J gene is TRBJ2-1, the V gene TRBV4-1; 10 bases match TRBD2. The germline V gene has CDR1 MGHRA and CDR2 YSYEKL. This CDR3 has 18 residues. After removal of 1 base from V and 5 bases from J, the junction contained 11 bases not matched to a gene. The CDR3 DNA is TGCGCCAGCAGCCAAGGTTCACCCGGGACTAGCGACAACAATGAGCAGTTCTTC. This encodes CASSQGSPGTSDNNEQFF.

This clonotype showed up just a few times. The CDR3 nucleotides read TGCGCCAGCAGCCAAGATGCGGGACTAGCGGGTTACAATGAGCAGTTCTTC. It specifies CASSQDAGLAGYNEQFF. V usage is TRBV4-3 and J usage is TRBJ2-1; 12 bases map to TRBD2. Germline assignment: CDR1 LGHNA and CDR2 YSLEER. V lost 0 bases, J lost 4 bases, and 4 bases stayed unmatched. This CDR3 contains 17 residues.

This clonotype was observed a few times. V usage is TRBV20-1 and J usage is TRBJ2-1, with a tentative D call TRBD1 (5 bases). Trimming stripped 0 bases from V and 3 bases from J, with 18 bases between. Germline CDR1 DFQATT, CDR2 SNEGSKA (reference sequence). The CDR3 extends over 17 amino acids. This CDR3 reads CSAREGVALLFYNEQFF. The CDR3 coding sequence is TGCAGTGCTAGAGAAGGGGTAGCCCTCCTCTTCTACAATGAGCAGTTCTTC.

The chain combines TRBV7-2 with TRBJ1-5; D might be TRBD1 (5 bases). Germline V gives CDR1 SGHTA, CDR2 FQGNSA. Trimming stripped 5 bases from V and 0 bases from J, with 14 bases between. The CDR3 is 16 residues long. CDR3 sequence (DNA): TGTGCCAGCAGCCCGCGACAGATTCTTAGCAATCAGCCCCAGCATTTT. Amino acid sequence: CASSPRQILSNQPQHF.

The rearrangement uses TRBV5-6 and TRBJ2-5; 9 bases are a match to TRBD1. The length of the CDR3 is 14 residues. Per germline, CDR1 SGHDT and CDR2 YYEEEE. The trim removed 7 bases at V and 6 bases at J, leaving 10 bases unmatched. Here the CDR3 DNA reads TGTGCCAGCGAAATCCGGACAGGGGTCAAGACCCAGTACTTC. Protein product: CASEIRTGVKTQYF. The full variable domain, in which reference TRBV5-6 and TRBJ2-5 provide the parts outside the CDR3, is DAGVTQSPTHLIKTRGQQVTLRCSPKSGHDTVSWYQQALGQGPQFIFQYYEEEERQRGNFPDRFSGHQFPNYSSELNVNALLLGDSALYLCASEIRTGVKTQYFGPGTRLLVL.

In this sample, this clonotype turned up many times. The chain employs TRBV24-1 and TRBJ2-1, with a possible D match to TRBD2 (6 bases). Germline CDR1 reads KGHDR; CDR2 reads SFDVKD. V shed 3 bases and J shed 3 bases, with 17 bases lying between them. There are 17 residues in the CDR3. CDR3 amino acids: CATSDPGGSGDYNEQFF. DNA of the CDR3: TGTGCCACCAGTGATCCCGGGGGTAGCGGAGACTACAATGAGCAGTTCTTC.

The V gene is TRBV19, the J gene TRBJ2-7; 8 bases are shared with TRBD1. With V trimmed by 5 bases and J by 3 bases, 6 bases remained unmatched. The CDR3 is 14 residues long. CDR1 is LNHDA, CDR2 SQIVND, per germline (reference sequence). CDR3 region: CASSVTGTGYEQYF. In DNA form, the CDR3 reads TGTGCCAGTAGTGTCACCGGGACAGGCTACGAGCAGTACTTC.

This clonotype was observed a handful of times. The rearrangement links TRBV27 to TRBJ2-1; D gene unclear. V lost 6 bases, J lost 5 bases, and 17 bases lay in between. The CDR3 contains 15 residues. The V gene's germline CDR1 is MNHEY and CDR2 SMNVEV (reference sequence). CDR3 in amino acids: CASSYTGPFHNEQFF. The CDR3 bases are TGTGCCAGCAGCTATACTGGCCCCTTCCACAATGAGCAGTTCTTC.

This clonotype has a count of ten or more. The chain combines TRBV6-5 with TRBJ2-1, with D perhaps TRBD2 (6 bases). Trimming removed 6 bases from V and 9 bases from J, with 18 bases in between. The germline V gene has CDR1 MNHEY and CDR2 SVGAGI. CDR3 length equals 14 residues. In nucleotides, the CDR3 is TGTGCCAGCAGCCCGGACTATTGGAATGGTGAGCAGTTCTTC. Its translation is CASSPDYWNGEQFF.

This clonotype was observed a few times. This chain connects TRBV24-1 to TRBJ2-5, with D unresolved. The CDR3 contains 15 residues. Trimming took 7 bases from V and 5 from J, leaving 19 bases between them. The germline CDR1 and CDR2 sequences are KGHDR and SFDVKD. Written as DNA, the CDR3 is TGTGCCACCAGCGAAACTGACATTAACGGGGAGACCCAGTACTTC. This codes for CATSETDINGETQYF.

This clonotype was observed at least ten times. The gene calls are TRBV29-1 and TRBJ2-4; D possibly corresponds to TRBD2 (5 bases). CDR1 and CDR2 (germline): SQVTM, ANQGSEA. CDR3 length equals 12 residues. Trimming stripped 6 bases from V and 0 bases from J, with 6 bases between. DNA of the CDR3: TGCAGCGTAGGAGGAGCCAAAAACATTCAGTACTTC. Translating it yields CSVGGAKNIQYF.

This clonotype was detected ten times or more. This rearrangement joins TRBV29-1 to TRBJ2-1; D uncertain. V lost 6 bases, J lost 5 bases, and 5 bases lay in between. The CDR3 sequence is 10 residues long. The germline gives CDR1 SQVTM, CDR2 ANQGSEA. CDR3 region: CSVADNEQFF. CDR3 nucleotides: TGCAGCGTCGCTGACAATGAGCAGTTCTTC.

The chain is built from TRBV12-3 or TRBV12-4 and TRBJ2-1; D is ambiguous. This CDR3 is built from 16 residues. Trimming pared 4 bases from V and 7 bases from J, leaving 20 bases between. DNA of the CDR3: TGTGCCAGCAGTTACCCGAAGTCTTCCCTTCTTAATGAGCAGTTCTTC. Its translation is CASSYPKSSLLNEQFF.

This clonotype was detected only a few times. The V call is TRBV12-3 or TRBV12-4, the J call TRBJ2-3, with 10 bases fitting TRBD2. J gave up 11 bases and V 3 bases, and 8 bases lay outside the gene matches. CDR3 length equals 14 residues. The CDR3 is CASSLPSGSFWQYF. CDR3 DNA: TGTGCCAGCAGTTTGCCTAGCGGGAGTTTTTGGCAGTATTTT.

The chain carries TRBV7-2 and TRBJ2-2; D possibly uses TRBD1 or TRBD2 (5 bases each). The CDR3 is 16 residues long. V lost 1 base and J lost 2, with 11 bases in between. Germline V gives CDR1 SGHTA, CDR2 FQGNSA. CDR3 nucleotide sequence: TGTGCCAGCAGCTTAGACTCCGGGACCAACACCGGGGAGCTGTTTTTT. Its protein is CASSLDSGTNTGELFF.

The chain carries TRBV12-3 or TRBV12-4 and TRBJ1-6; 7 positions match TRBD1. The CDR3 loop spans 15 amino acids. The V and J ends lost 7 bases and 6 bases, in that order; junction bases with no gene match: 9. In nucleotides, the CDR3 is TGTGCCAGCACCGCTGGGGGACAGCTTAATTCACCCCTCCACTTT. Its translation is CASTAGGQLNSPLHF.

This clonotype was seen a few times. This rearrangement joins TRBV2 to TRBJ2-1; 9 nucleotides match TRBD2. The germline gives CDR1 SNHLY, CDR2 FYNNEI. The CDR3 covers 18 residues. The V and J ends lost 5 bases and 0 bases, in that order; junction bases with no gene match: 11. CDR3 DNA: TGTGCCAGCAGTTTTGAGGGAGCTAGCGGGATCTCCTACAATGAGCAGTTCTTC. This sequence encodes CASSFEGASGISYNEQFF.

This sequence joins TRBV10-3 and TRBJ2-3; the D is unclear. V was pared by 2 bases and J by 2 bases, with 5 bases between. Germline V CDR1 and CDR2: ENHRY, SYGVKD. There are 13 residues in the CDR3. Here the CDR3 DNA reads TGTGCCATCAGTGAGACAGTCACAGATACGCAGTATTTT. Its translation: CAISETVTDTQYF.

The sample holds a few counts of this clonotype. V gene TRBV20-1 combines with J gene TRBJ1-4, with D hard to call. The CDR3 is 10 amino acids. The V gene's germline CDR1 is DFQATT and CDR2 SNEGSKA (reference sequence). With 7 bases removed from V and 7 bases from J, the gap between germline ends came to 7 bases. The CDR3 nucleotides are TGCAGTGGGGGAGCTGAAAAACTGTTTTTT. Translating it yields CSGGAEKLFF.

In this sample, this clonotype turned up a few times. CDR3 protein: CASSSGGQGTYEQYF. CDR3 coding DNA: TGTGCCAGCAGCAGTGGGGGACAGGGGACCTACGAGCAGTACTTC. The chain joins TRBV21-1 to TRBJ2-7; TRBD1 is the table's D call, not checked against the DNA. TRBV21-1 is marked as a pseudogene. The CDR3 totals 15 residues.

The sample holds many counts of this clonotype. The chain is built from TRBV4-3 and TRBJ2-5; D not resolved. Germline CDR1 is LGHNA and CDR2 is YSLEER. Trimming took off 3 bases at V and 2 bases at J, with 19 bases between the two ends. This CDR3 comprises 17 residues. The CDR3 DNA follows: TGCGCCAGCAGCCATCGAGTCCCGACACATCGGCAAGAGACCCAGTACTTC. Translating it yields CASSHRVPTHRQETQYF.

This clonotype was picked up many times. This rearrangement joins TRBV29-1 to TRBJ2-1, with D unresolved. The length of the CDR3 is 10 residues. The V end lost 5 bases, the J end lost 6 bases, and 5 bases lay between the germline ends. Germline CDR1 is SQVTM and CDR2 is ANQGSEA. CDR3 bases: TGCAGCGTTCATGGCAATGAGCAGTTCTTC. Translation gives CSVHGNEQFF.

CDR3 in amino acids: CASSLLRRGEGEQFF. For the CDR3, the DNA is TGTGCCAGCAGCCTTTTGAGACGTGGGGAAGGTGAGCAGTTCTTC. The rearrangement links TRBV5-5 to TRBJ2-1, with D unclear. V was cut by 4 bases and J by 9 bases, with 20 bases left in between. The CDR3 totals 15 residues. Germline CDR1 reads SGHKS; CDR2 reads YYEKEE (reference sequence).

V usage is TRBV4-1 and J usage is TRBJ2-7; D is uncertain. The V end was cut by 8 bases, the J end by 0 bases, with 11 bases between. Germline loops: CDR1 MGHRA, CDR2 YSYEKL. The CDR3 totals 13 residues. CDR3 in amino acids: CASAPTSSYEQYF. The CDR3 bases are TGCGCCAGCGCCCCGACAAGCTCCTACGAGCAGTACTTC.